What follows are 12 T cell receptor beta chains derived from one specimen sequenced in a study of blood T cell repertoires in COVID-19. Method: immunoSEQ multiplex PCR; TCRdb's copy keeps in-frame clones and lacks some. The data show 350,000 to 450,000 clones, with nearly 90% seen just once and 1.5% to 2% held by the top ten. Sequenced material: PBMCs or T cells enriched from blood (not recorded which). The source of these receptors is a woman in her thirties who had recovered from COVID-19.

The V gene is TRBV12-3 or TRBV12-4, the J gene TRBJ1-4; D uncertain. The CDR3 is made up of 12 amino acids. V was clipped by 3 bases and J by 14 bases, with 13 bases between them. CDR3 sequence reads: CASSLTGTGLFF. The CDR3 DNA reads as TGTGCCAGCAGTTTGACGGGAACGGGGCTGTTTTTT.

The CDR3 nucleotides are TGTGCCAGCAGTTCTAGCGGGGAGCCCGAGCAGTTCTTC. Its protein product is CASSSSGEPEQFF. The chain has TRBV28 and TRBJ2-1; 9 bases line up with TRBD2. Germline assignment: CDR1 MDHEN and CDR2 SYDVKM. The CDR3 length is 13 residues. The J segment lost 10 bases and the V segment lost 4 bases, leaving 5 bases of the junction unmatched.

This clone was observed a handful of times. The chain joins TRBV28 to TRBJ1-1; D is perhaps TRBD1 (5 bases). Germline assignment: CDR1 MDHEN and CDR2 SYDVKM. Deletions cut 5 bases from V and 2 bases from J, with 15 bases between. CDR3 length: 15 residues. For the CDR3, the DNA is TGTGCCAGCAGTGGGGGGACGGACGGAAACACTGAAGCTTTCTTT. It translates to CASSGGTDGNTEAFF.

This chain uses TRBV9 with TRBJ1-2; the match to TRBD1 covers 9 bases. Germline assignment: CDR1 SGDLS and CDR2 YYNGEE. V shed 5 bases and J 0 bases; nucleotides not matched to a gene: 8. This CDR3 region has 16 residues. As DNA, the CDR3 is TGTGCCAGCAGGACGGACAGGGGAAGAGCTAACTATGGCTACACCTTC. As protein: CASRTDRGRANYGYTF. The variable domain in full, with the rest retrieved from reference TRBV9 and TRBJ1-2, is DSGVTQTPKHLITATGQRVTLRCSPRSGDLSVYWYQQSLDQGLQFLIQYYNGEERAKGNILERFSAQQFPDLHSELNLSSLELGDSALYFCASRTDRGRANYGYTFGSGTRLTVV.

The V gene is TRBV27, the J gene TRBJ2-7; tentative D call: TRBD1 (7 bases). Germline V lookup: CDR1 MNHEY, CDR2 SMNVEV (reference sequence). V was clipped by 4 bases and J by 8 bases, with 12 bases between them. The CDR3 spans 12 residues. The CDR3 bases are TGTGCCAGCAGTTCTCAGGGGGGTCAGCAGTACTTC. This sequence encodes CASSSQGGQQYF.

This sequence joins TRBV12-5 and TRBJ2-1; 7 bases agree with TRBD1. Trimming at V came to 1 base and at J to 8 bases, leaving 2 bases not matched to a gene. The CDR3 is made up of 13 amino acids. Germline CDR1 and CDR2: LGHNT and FRNRAP. CDR3 in DNA: TGTGCTAGTGGTTTGGACAGGGGTTATGAGCAGTTCTTC. Protein product: CASGLDRGYEQFF.

This clone has just a few counts. This rearrangement joins TRBV20-1 to TRBJ2-1, with D possibly TRBD2 on 6 matching bases. The CDR3 loop spans 15 amino acids. The V and J ends lost 3 bases and 2 bases respectively, with 14 bases between them. Germline V gives CDR1 DFQATT, CDR2 SNEGSKA (reference sequence). The DNA of the CDR3 is TGCAGTGCTAGTGGTGCGGGATTGACCTACAATGAGCAGTTCTTC. Translation gives CSASGAGLTYNEQFF.

The chain uses TRBV27 and TRBJ2-2, with TRBD2 identical over 14 bases. The trim removed 5 bases at V and 6 bases at J, leaving 11 bases unmatched. The CDR3 is 18 residues long. Germline CDR1 reads MNHEY; CDR2 reads SMNVEV (reference sequence). The CDR3 DNA reads TGTGCCAGCAGTCCAAGACTAGCGGGAGGGCTGTTGCCCGGGGAGCTGTTTTTT. It specifies CASSPRLAGGLLPGELFF.

V and J are TRBV11-2 and TRBJ1-1; D gene unclear. Trimming cost V 3 bases and J 4 bases, with 12 bases left between them. This CDR3 is 14 amino acids long. Germline-derived CDR1 and CDR2 are SGHAT and FQNNGV. The CDR3 sequence is CASSLKVRGTEAFF. As DNA, the CDR3 is TGTGCCAGCAGCTTGAAGGTGAGAGGCACTGAAGCTTTCTTT.

The chain has TRBV3-1 (or the pseudogene TRBV3-2) and TRBJ2-1; 14 nucleotides agree with TRBD2. V lost 0 bases, J lost 12 bases, and 7 bases stayed unmatched. CDR1 LGHDT and CDR2 YNNKEL come from the germline V gene (reference sequence). CDR3 length: 16 residues. The CDR3 protein is CASSQDRGLAGERQFF. The CDR3, as DNA: TGTGCCAGCAGCCAAGATAGGGGACTAGCGGGAGAGAGGCAGTTCTTC.

The chain carries TRBV13 and TRBJ1-1, with 8 nucleotides matching TRBD1. The J segment lost 6 bases and the V segment lost 7 bases, leaving 4 bases of the junction unmatched. Germline CDR1 and CDR2: PRHDT and FYEKMQ (reference sequence). The CDR3 is 12 amino acids. DNA for the CDR3: TGTGCCAGCAACAGGGGGTGGGCTGAAGCTTTCTTT. Its protein is CASNRGWAEAFF.

V gene TRBV30 combines with J gene TRBJ2-7; TRBD1 is a possible D gene (5 bases). The CDR3 contains 13 residues. In germline, CDR1 is GTSNPN, CDR2 SVGIG (reference sequence). The V gene lost 2 bases and the J gene lost 3 bases, with 11 bases spanning the gap. This chain's CDR3 is CAWSPRRDYEQYF. The CDR3 coding sequence is TGTGCCTGGAGTCCCCGCAGGGACTACGAGCAGTACTTC.